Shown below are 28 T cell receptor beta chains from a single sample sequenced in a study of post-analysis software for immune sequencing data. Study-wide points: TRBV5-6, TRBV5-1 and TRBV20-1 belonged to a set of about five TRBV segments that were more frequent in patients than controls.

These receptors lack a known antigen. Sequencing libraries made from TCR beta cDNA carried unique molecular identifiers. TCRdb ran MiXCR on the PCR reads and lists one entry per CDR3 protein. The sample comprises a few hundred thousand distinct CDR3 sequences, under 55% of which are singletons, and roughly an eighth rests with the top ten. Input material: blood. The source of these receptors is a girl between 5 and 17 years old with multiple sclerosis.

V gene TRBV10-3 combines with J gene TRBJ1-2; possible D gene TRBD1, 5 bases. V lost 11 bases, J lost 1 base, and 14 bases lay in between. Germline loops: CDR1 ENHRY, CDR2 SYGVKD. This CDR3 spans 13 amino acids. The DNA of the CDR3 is TGTGCCTCGGAAGGTCAGGGTAACTATGGCTACACCTTC. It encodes CASEGQGNYGYTF.

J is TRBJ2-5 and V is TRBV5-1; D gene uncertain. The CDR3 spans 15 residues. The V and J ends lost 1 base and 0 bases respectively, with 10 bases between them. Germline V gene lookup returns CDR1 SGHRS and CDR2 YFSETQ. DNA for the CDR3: TGCGCCAGCAGCTTGATGGCGGAGTACCAAGAGACCCAGTACTTC. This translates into CASSLMAEYQETQYF.

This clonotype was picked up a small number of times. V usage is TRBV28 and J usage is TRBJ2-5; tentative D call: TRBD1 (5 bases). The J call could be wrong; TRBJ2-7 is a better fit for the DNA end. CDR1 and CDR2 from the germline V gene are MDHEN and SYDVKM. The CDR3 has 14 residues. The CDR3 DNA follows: TGTGCCAGCAGATTGACAGCTGGATCCTACGAGCAGTACTTC. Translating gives CASRLTAGSYEQYF.

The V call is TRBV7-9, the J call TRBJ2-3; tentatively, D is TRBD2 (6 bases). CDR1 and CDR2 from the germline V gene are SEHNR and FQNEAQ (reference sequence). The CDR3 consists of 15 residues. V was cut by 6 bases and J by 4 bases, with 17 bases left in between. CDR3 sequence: CASSSRLEGSDTQYF. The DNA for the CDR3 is TGTGCCAGCAGTTCCCGACTAGAAGGCTCAGATACGCAGTATTTT. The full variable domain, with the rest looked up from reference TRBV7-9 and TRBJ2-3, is DTGVSQNPRHKITKRGQNVTFRCDPISEHNRLYWYRQTLGQGPEFLTYFQNEAQLEKSRLLSDRFSAERPKGSFSTLEIQRTEQGDSAMYLCASSSRLEGSDTQYFGPGTRLTVL.

The CDR3 coding sequence is TGTGCCAGCAGCTTAGCGGGAGGGCCGAAGGAGCAGTACTTC. Encoded protein: CASSLAGGPKEQYF. The V call is TRBV7-8, the J call TRBJ2-5, with TRBD2 matching over 7 bases. The CDR3 runs 14 residues. CDR1 is SGHVS and CDR2 is FQNEAQ in the germline V gene. V shed 0 bases, J shed 11 bases, and the junction held 9 bases outside the gene matches.

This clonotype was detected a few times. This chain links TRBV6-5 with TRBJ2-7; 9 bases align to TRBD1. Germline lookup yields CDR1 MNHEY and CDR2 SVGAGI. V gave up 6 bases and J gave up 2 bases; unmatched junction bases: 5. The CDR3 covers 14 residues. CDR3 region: CASSRGQGTYEQYF. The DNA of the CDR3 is TGTGCCAGCAGCCGGGGACAGGGTACCTACGAGCAGTACTTC.

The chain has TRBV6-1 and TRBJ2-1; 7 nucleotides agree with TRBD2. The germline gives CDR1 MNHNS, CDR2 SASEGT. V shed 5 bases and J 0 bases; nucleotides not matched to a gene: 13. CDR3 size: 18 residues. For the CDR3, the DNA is TGTGCCAGCAGTCCCCTCGGGATGGGGGGGGGCTCCTACAATGAGCAGTTCTTC. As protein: CASSPLGMGGGSYNEQFF.

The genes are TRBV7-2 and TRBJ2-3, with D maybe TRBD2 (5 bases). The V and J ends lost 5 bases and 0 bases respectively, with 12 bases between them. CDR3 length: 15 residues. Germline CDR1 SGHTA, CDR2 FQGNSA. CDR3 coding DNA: TGTGCCAGCAGCGGGAGCGATACTAGCACAGATACGCAGTATTTT. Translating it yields CASSGSDTSTDTQYF. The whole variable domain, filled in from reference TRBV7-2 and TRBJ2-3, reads GAGVSQSPSNKVTEKGKDVELRCDPISGHTALYWYRQSLGQGLEFLIYFQGNSAPDKSGLPSDRFSAERTGGSVSTLTIQRTQQEDSAVYLCASSGSDTSTDTQYFGPGTRLTVL.

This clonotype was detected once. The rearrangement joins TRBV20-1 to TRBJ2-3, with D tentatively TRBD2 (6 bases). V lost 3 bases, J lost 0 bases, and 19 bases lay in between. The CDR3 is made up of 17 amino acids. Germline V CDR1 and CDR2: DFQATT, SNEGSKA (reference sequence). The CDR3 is CSARYPDWAGSTDTQYF. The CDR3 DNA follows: TGCAGTGCTAGGTATCCGGACTGGGCGGGGAGCACAGATACGCAGTATTTT.

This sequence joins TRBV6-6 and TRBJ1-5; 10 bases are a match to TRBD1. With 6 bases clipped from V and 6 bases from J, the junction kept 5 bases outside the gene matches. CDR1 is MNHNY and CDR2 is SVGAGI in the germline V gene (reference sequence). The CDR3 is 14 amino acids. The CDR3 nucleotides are TGTGCCAGCAGACGACAGGGGGCGGGTCAGCCCCAGCATTTT. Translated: CASRRQGAGQPQHF.

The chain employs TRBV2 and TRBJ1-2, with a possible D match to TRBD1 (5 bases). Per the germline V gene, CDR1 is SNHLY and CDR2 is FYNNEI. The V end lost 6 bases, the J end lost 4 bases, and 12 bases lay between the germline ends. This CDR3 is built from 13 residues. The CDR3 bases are TGTGCCAGCAGCGGGACTTCCTCCTATGGCTACACCTTC. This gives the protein CASSGTSSYGYTF.

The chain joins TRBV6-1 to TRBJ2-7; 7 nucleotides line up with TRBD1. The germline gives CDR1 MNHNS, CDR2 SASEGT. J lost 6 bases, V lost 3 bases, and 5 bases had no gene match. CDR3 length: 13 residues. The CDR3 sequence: CASSETGFIEQYF. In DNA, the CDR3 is TGTGCCAGCAGTGAGACAGGGTTTATCGAGCAGTACTTC.

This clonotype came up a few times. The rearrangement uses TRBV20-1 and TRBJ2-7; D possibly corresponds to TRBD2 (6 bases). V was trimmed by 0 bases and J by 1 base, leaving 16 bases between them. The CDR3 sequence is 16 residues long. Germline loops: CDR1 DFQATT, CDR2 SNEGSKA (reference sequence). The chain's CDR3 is CSARDQEVAVSYEQYF. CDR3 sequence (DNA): TGCAGTGCTAGAGATCAGGAAGTAGCGGTATCCTACGAGCAGTACTTC.

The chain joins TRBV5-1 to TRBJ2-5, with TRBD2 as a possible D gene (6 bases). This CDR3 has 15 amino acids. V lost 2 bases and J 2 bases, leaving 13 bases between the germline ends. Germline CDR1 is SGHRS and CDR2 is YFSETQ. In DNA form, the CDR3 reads TGCGCCAGCAGCTTCCGGCGGGATAGACAAGAGACCCAGTACTTC. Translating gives CASSFRRDRQETQYF.

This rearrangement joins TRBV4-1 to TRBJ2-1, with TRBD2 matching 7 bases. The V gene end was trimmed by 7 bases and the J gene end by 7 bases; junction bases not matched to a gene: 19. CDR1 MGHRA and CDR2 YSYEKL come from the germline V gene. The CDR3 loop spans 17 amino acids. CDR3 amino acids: CASTPGRRREEKNEQFF. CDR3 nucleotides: TGCGCCAGCACCCCTGGAAGGAGACGGGAGGAGAAAAATGAGCAGTTCTTC.

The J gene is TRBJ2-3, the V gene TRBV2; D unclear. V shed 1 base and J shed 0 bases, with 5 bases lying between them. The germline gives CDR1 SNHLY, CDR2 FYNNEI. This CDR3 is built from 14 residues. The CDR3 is CASSEEWSTDTQYF. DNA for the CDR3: TGTGCCAGCAGTGAAGAGTGGAGCACAGATACGCAGTATTTT.

For the CDR3, the DNA is TGTGCCAGCTTTTCGGGGGTGCAGGGAGAGACCCAGTACTTC. It specifies CASFSGVQGETQYF. The chain has TRBV6-1 and TRBJ2-5; possibly TRBD2 for D (6 bases). This CDR3 has 14 residues. Germline-derived CDR1 and CDR2 are MNHNS and SASEGT. V shed 8 bases and J shed 4 bases, with 17 bases lying between them.

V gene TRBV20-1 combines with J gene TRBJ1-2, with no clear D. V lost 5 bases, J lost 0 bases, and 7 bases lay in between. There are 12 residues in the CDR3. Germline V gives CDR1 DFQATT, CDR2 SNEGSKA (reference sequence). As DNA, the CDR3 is TGCAGTGCTGAAACGGCTAACTATGGCTACACCTTC. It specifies CSAETANYGYTF.

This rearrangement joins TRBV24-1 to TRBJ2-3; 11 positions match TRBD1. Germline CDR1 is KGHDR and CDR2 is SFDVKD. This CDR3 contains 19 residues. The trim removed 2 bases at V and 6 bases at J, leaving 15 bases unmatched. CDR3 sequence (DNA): TGTGCCACCAGTGATTCGGGGACAGGGGGATCATTAGGAGGGGATACGCAGTATTTT. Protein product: CATSDSGTGGSLGGDTQYF.

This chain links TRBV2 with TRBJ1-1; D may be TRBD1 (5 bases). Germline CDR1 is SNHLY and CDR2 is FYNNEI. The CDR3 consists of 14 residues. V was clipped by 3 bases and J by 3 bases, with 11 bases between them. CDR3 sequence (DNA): TGTGCCAGCAGTGAGTACAGAGGGGACACTGAAGCTTTCTTT. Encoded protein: CASSEYRGDTEAFF.

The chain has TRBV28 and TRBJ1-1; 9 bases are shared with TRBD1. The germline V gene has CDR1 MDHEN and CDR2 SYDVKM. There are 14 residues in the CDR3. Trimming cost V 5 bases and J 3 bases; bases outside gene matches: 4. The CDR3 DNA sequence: TGTGCCAGCAGTCGGACAGGGGAGTACACTGAAGCTTTCTTT. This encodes CASSRTGEYTEAFF.

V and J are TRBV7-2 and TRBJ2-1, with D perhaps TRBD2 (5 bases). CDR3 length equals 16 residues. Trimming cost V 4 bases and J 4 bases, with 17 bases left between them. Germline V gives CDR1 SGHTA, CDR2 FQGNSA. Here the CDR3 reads CASSSRWEHEYNEQFF. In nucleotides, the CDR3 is TGTGCCAGCAGCTCGAGGTGGGAGCATGAGTACAATGAGCAGTTCTTC.

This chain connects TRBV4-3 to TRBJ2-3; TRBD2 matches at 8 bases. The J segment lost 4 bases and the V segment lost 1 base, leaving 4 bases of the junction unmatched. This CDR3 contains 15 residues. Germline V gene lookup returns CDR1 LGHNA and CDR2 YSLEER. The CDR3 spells CASSQGSGTADTQYF. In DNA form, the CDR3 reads TGCGCCAGCAGCCAAGGTAGCGGGACGGCAGATACGCAGTATTTT.

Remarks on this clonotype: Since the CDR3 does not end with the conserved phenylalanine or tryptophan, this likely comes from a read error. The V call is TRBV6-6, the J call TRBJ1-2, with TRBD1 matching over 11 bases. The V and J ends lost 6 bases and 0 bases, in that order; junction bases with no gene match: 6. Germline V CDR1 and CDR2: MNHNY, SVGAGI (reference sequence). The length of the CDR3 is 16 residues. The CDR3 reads CASRIPGQGANYGYTV. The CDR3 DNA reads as TGTGCCAGCAGGATACCGGGACAGGGGGCTAACTATGGCTACACCGTC.

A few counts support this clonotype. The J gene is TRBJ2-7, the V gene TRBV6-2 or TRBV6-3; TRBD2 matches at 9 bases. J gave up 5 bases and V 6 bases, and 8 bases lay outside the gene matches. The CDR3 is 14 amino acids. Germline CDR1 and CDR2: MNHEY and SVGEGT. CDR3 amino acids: CASSEREVENEQYF. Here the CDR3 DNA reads TGTGCCAGCAGCGAGCGGGAGGTAGAGAACGAGCAGTACTTC.

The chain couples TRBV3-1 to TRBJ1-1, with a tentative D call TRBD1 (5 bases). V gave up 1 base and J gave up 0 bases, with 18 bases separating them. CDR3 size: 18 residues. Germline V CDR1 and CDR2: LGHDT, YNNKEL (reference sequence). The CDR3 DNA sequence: TGTGCCAGCAGCCAAGCGGTCAGGGACCCAATAATGAACACTGAAGCTTTCTTT. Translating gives CASSQAVRDPIMNTEAFF.

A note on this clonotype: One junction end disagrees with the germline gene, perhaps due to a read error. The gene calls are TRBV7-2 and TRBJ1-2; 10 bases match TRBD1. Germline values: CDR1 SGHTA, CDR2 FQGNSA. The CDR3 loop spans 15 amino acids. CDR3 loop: CASSPGQGISYSYTF. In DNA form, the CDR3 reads TGTGCCAGCAGCCCGGGACAGGGGATCTCCTATAGCTACACCTTC.

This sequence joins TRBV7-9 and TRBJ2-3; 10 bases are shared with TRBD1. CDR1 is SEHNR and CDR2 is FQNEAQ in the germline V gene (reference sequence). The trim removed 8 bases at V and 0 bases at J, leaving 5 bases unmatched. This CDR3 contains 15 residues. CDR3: CASGLGQGSTDTQYF. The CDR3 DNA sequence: TGTGCCAGCGGACTGGGACAGGGGAGCACAGATACGCAGTATTTT.